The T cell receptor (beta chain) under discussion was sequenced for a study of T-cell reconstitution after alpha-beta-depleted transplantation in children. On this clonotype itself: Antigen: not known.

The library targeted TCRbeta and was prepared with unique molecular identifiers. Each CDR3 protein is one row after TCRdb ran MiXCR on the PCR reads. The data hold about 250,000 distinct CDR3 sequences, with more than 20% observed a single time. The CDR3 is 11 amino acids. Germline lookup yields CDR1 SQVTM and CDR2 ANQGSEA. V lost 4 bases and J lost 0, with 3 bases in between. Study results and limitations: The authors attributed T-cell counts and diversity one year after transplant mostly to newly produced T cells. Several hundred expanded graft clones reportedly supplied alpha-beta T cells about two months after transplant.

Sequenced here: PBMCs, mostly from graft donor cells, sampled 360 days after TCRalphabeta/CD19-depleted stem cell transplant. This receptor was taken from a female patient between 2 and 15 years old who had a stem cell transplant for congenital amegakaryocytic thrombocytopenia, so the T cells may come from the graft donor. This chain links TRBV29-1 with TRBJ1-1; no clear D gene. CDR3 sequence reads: CSVGLNTEAFF. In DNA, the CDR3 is TGCAGCGTTGGCCTGAACACTGAAGCTTTCTTT.